The 32 T cell receptor beta chains presented below share a single source sample, sequenced in a study of blood T cell repertoires in COVID-19 (dated by TCRdb to the early 2020s). The library came from the immunoSEQ multiplex PCR assay. TCRdb carries this immuneACCESS record with in-frame sequences only. Its versions omit some clonotypes, under half of them owing to an unresolved V gene in the studies checked, with the rest unexplained. The sample yields roughly 270,000 clones; roughly 80% were counted once. About 5% of the sample is in the top ten clones. Source material: PBMCs or T cells enriched from blood (not recorded which). The receptor source for this set is a man in his forties who had been exposed to COVID-19.

The CDR3 region has the DNA TGTGCCAGCACCAATGGAGGCACTGAAGCTTTCTTT. As protein: CASTNGGTEAFF. J is TRBJ1-1 and V is TRBV12-3 or TRBV12-4; no reliable D call. Trimming shortened V by 7 bases and J by 4 bases, and 10 bases separated the two germline ends. This CDR3 comprises 12 residues.

The chain joins TRBV3-1 (or the pseudogene TRBV3-2) to TRBJ2-5; D ambiguous. Germline V gene sequence: CDR1 LGHDT, CDR2 YNNKEL (reference sequence). Trimming took 4 bases from V and 4 from J, leaving 7 bases between them. This CDR3 has 12 residues. The CDR3 sequence is CASSPSGETQYF. The CDR3 DNA is TGTGCCAGCAGCCCCTCCGGAGAGACCCAGTACTTC.

This clone was counted a single time. The chain recombines TRBV7-9 with TRBJ2-3; 9 bases line up with TRBD2. The junction had 7 bases not matched to a gene; V was cut back by 3 bases and J by 6 bases. Germline V gives CDR1 SEHNR, CDR2 FQNEAQ (reference sequence). The CDR3 consists of 15 residues. DNA for the CDR3: TGTGCCAGCAGCTTCTCGGGACTAGCTGGGGATACGCAGTATTTT. Translated, it gives CASSFSGLAGDTQYF.

The V and J genes are TRBV5-6 and TRBJ1-1, with D hard to call. This CDR3 region has 14 residues. The germline V and J ends were trimmed by 0 bases and 1 base, with 7 bases remaining between them. Germline-derived CDR1 and CDR2 are SGHDT and YYEEEE. CDR3 coding DNA: TGTGCCAGCAGCTTGGCCGGGGAGAACACTGAAGCTTTCTTT. Its translation: CASSLAGENTEAFF.

The CDR3 DNA sequence: TGTGCCACCCCGGGGTACAGGGACGAAGCTTTCTTT. Amino acid sequence: CATPGYRDEAFF. V gene TRBV24-1 combines with J gene TRBJ1-1, with D possibly matching TRBD1 (6 bases). The germline V gene has CDR1 KGHDR and CDR2 SFDVKD. CDR3 length: 12 amino acids. The V gene lost 9 bases and the J gene lost 8 bases, with 15 bases spanning the gap.

The gene calls are TRBV5-1 and TRBJ2-7; TRBD1 aligns across 9 bases. The CDR3 has 13 amino acids. V trimming: 7 bases; J trimming: 2 bases; junction bases outside the gene matches: 4. The germline CDR1 and CDR2 sequences are SGHRS and YFSETQ. The CDR3 is CASRGTGPYEQYF. Written as DNA, the CDR3 is TGCGCCAGCCGGGGGACAGGGCCCTACGAGCAGTACTTC.

There are a few counts of this clone. In DNA, the CDR3 is TGTGCCAGCAGCGCCCGGGACAAAGCCTACAATGAGCAGTTCTTC. As protein: CASSARDKAYNEQFF. The genes are TRBV5-4 and TRBJ2-1; D possibly corresponds to TRBD1 (6 bases). The CDR3 consists of 15 residues. Germline V gene data show CDR1 as SGHNT and CDR2 as YYREEE (reference sequence). V shed 4 bases and J shed 2 bases, with 13 bases lying between them. Based on the CDR3 plus reference TRBV5-4 and TRBJ2-1, the full variable domain is ETGVTQSPTHLIKTRGQQVTLRCSSQSGHNTVSWYQQALGQGPQFIFQYYREEENGRGNFPPRFSGLQFPNYSSELNVNALELDDSALYLCASSARDKAYNEQFFGPGTRLTVL.

The chain recombines TRBV29-1 with TRBJ1-5; 7 positions match TRBD1. The length of the CDR3 is 14 residues. Germline CDR1 and CDR2: SQVTM and ANQGSEA. J lost 7 bases, V lost 4 bases, and 10 bases had no gene match. The CDR3 DNA reads TGCAGCGTTGGGGGACAGTCCCAGGGGCAGCCCCAGCATTTT. This codes for CSVGGQSQGQPQHF.

Worth noting for this clone: Given a far larger clone just one base away, this is likely a sequencing read error. The rearrangement joins TRBV9 to TRBJ2-7, with 11 bases matching TRBD2. The CDR3 has 14 residues. V lost 4 bases to trimming and J lost 3 bases; unmatched junction nucleotides: 3. CDR1 and CDR2 (germline): SGDLS, YYNGEE. CDR3 nucleotides: TGTGCCAGCAGCCCCGGGACTAGCGGCTACGAGCAGTACTTC. Its protein product is CASSPGTSGYEQYF.

The J gene is TRBJ1-2, the V gene TRBV4-2, with D perhaps TRBD1 (5 bases). CDR3 length equals 15 residues. Germline lookup yields CDR1 LGHNA and CDR2 YNFKEQ. V lost 1 base and J lost 4, with 13 bases in between. CDR3 region: CASSQVGQGGYGYTF. The CDR3 coding sequence is TGTGCCAGCAGCCAAGTCGGTCAGGGAGGCTATGGCTACACCTTC.

The gene calls are TRBV18 and TRBJ2-2, with 7 bases matching TRBD2. This CDR3 has 17 residues. V lost 0 bases, J lost 1 base, and 5 bases stayed unmatched. CDR1 is KGHSH and CDR2 is LQKENI in the germline V gene. The chain's CDR3 is CASSPPALAMNTGELFF. CDR3 in DNA: TGTGCCAGCTCACCACCGGCACTAGCGATGAACACCGGGGAGCTGTTTTTT.

J is TRBJ2-1 and V is TRBV2; TRBD1 matches at 9 bases. CDR1 SNHLY and CDR2 FYNNEI come from the germline V gene. The V and J ends lost 4 bases and 7 bases, in that order; junction bases with no gene match: 2. There are 13 residues in the CDR3. The CDR3 reads CASSGDRDNEQFF. In DNA, the CDR3 is TGTGCCAGCAGTGGGGACAGGGATAATGAGCAGTTCTTC.

This chain connects TRBV7-9 to TRBJ2-4; TRBD2 aligns across 12 bases. Germline-derived CDR1 and CDR2 are SEHNR and FQNEAQ (reference sequence). The ends lost 2 bases at V and 7 bases at J; junction bases unmatched: 15. This CDR3 spans 19 amino acids. CDR3 in DNA: TGTGCCAGCAGCTTATTGGGGCTAGCGGGAGGGCCGTATCTGAACATTCAGTACTTC. Its protein is CASSLLGLAGGPYLNIQYF.

A remark on this clone: Distinct nucleotide sequences in the sample also encode this CDR3. V is TRBV27 and J is TRBJ1-1, with 8 bases identical to TRBD1. CDR1 and CDR2 (germline): MNHEY, SMNVEV (reference sequence). V shed 5 bases and J 5 bases; nucleotides not matched to a gene: 10. This CDR3 contains 15 residues. This CDR3 reads CASSPRTGLRTEAFF. Here the CDR3 DNA reads TGTGCCAGCAGTCCTCGGACAGGGTTGAGAACTGAAGCTTTCTTT.

The chain uses TRBV4-2 and TRBJ2-1, with 10 bases matching TRBD2. V lost 5 bases to trimming and J lost 10 bases; unmatched junction nucleotides: 11. CDR1 LGHNA and CDR2 YNFKEQ come from the germline V gene. This CDR3 has 15 amino acids. This CDR3 reads CASSGASGSPQEQFF. Written as DNA, the CDR3 is TGTGCCAGCAGCGGCGCTAGCGGGAGCCCGCAGGAGCAGTTCTTC.

The rearrangement uses TRBV12-3 or TRBV12-4 and TRBJ2-3, with D possibly matching TRBD1 (6 bases). The CDR3 consists of 13 residues. The V and J ends lost 5 bases and 0 bases respectively, with 6 bases between them. The CDR3 protein is CASSTGSTDTQYF. CDR3 DNA sequence: TGTGCCAGCAGTACAGGGAGCACAGATACGCAGTATTTT.

The V and J genes are TRBV6-1 and TRBJ1-4; D is ambiguous. The CDR3 contains 14 residues. V was clipped by 1 base and J by 7 bases, with 10 bases between them. CDR1 is MNHNS and CDR2 is SASEGT in the germline V gene. For the CDR3, the DNA is TGTGCCAGCAGTGAAGACGGGAGGACTGAAAAACTGTTTTTT. Translated: CASSEDGRTEKLFF.

This clone showed up many times. The chain employs TRBV6-1 and TRBJ2-2; D is perhaps TRBD1 (6 bases). The CDR3 has 15 residues. The V end was cut by 3 bases, the J end by 4 bases, with 12 bases between. CDR1 is MNHNS and CDR2 is SASEGT in the germline V gene. The CDR3 bases are TGTGCCAGCAGTGAGGGGGCAGTGGCCACCGGGGAGCTGTTTTTT. This sequence encodes CASSEGAVATGELFF.

The chain has TRBV5-1 and TRBJ2-3; 12 bases are a match to TRBD2. V shed 2 bases, J shed 4 bases, and the junction held 5 bases outside the gene matches. Germline assignment: CDR1 SGHRS and CDR2 YFSETQ. There are 16 residues in the CDR3. The CDR3 reads CASSFLAGGGADTQYF. CDR3 DNA: TGCGCCAGCAGCTTCCTAGCGGGAGGGGGGGCAGATACGCAGTATTTT.

The rearrangement links TRBV7-2 to TRBJ2-1, with 7 bases aligning to TRBD2. This CDR3 is 15 amino acids long. The trim removed 0 bases at V and 5 bases at J, leaving 4 bases unmatched. Germline CDR1 reads SGHTA; CDR2 reads FQGNSA. For the CDR3, the DNA is TGTGCCAGCAGCTTAGCGTGGACTAGTCACAATGAGCAGTTCTTC. Translating it yields CASSLAWTSHNEQFF.

The sample holds one count of this clone. V usage is TRBV3-1 (or the pseudogene TRBV3-2) and J usage is TRBJ1-3, with a possible D match to TRBD1 (5 bases). This CDR3 contains 12 residues. Germline V gene data show CDR1 as LGHDT and CDR2 as YNNKEL (reference sequence). Trimming took off 8 bases at V and 8 bases at J, with 13 bases between the two ends. The CDR3 sequence is CASGGVIDTIYF. CDR3 bases: TGTGCCAGCGGGGGGGTTATAGACACCATATATTTT.

This clone has only a few counts. The chain couples TRBV5-4 to TRBJ1-1; D call uncertain. Trimming stripped 3 bases from V and 2 bases from J, with 8 bases between. The CDR3 has 13 amino acids. Germline CDR1 is SGHNT and CDR2 is YYREEE (reference sequence). The CDR3 spells CASSYPQNTEAFF. The DNA of the CDR3 is TGTGCCAGCAGCTACCCACAAAACACTGAAGCTTTCTTT.

The chain joins TRBV7-9 to TRBJ2-7, with TRBD1 matching 8 bases. The CDR3 consists of 15 residues. Germline V gene sequence: CDR1 SEHNR, CDR2 FQNEAQ (reference sequence). V lost 7 bases to trimming and J lost 1 base; unmatched junction nucleotides: 9. DNA of the CDR3: TGTGCCAGCACCAGGGGTGGACAGGGTTCCTACGAGCAGTACTTC. It yields the protein CASTRGGQGSYEQYF. Variable domain in full (rest from reference TRBV7-9 and TRBJ2-7): DTGVSQNPRHKITKRGQNVTFRCDPISEHNRLYWYRQTLGQGPEFLTYFQNEAQLEKSRLLSDRFSAERPKGSFSTLEIQRTEQGDSAMYLCASTRGGQGSYEQYFGPGTRLTVT.

This CDR3 reads CASSATGDEQYF. Written as DNA, the CDR3 is TGTGCCAGCAGCGCAACAGGGGACGAGCAGTACTTC. The V and J genes are TRBV6-5 and TRBJ2-7; 7 bases are a match to TRBD1. The germline CDR1 and CDR2 sequences are MNHEY and SVGAGI. The junction had 4 bases not matched to a gene; V was cut back by 6 bases and J by 5 bases. This CDR3 region has 12 residues.

V usage is TRBV27 and J usage is TRBJ2-6; D might be TRBD1 (6 bases). Germline CDR1 is MNHEY and CDR2 is SMNVEV (reference sequence). This CDR3 has 16 amino acids. The V gene lost 10 bases and the J gene lost 3 bases, with 19 bases spanning the gap. CDR3 protein: CATRPGTIIGANVLTF. CDR3 sequence (DNA): TGTGCCACGCGACCCGGGACAATCATTGGGGCCAACGTCCTGACTTTC.

This chain links TRBV24-1 with TRBJ2-5; TRBD2 might be the D (5 bases). CDR3 length: 14 residues. The V end was cut by 2 bases, the J end by 5 bases, with 11 bases between. CDR1 and CDR2 (germline): KGHDR, SFDVKD. The CDR3 DNA reads as TGTGCCACCAGTGATTCGGCTAGCCTGGAGACCCAGTACTTC. This codes for CATSDSASLETQYF.

The V call is TRBV18, the J call TRBJ2-7; 11 bases map to TRBD2. V lost 3 bases to trimming and J lost 1 base; unmatched junction nucleotides: 2. The CDR3 is made up of 15 amino acids. The V gene's germline CDR1 is KGHSH and CDR2 LQKENI. DNA of the CDR3: TGTGCCAGCTCACCCCGACTAGCGGGGTCCTACGAGCAGTACTTC. Its translation is CASSPRLAGSYEQYF. The full variable domain, in which reference TRBV18 and TRBJ2-7 provide the parts outside the CDR3, is NAGVMQNPRHLVRRRGQEARLRCSPMKGHSHVYWYRQLPEEGLKFMVYLQKENIIDESGMPKERFSAEFPKEGPSILRIQQVVRGDSAAYFCASSPRLAGSYEQYFGPGTRLTVT.

V is TRBV19 and J is TRBJ2-7, with D possibly TRBD2 on 6 matching bases. Germline V gives CDR1 LNHDA, CDR2 SQIVND (reference sequence). Trimming removed 7 bases at V and 2 bases at J, with 9 bases between. CDR3 length equals 12 residues. CDR3 protein: CASTGGTYEQYF. Here the CDR3 DNA reads TGTGCCAGTACAGGAGGGACCTACGAGCAGTACTTC.

The V gene is TRBV14, the J gene TRBJ2-1; 8 bases line up with TRBD2. Germline CDR1 SGHDN, CDR2 FVKESK. The CDR3 totals 16 residues. V lost 1 base, J lost 6 bases, and 8 bases stayed unmatched. CDR3 sequence reads: CASSQGSGSRVNEQFF. As DNA, the CDR3 is TGTGCCAGCAGCCAAGGGAGCGGGAGTAGGGTCAATGAGCAGTTCTTC.

The rearrangement links TRBV29-1 to TRBJ2-5; unclear D gene. Trimming took off 4 bases at V and 4 bases at J, with 10 bases between the two ends. Germline CDR1 reads SQVTM; CDR2 reads ANQGSEA. The CDR3 has 12 residues. CDR3 sequence: CSVVSQRETQYF. In DNA form, the CDR3 reads TGCAGCGTTGTGAGCCAGCGAGAGACCCAGTACTTC.

The sample holds a few counts of this clone. V usage is TRBV5-6 and J usage is TRBJ2-7; 10 nucleotides agree with TRBD2. From germline, CDR1 is SGHDT and CDR2 YYEEEE. The CDR3 is 14 amino acids. The V segment lost 0 bases and the J segment 7 bases; nucleotides outside the gene matches: 4. The CDR3 coding sequence is TGTGCCAGCAGCTTGGCCGGACTAGCGGAAGAGCAGTACTTC. It translates to CASSLAGLAEEQYF.

This clone was picked up a small number of times. The chain joins TRBV18 to TRBJ2-3; TRBD2 matches 12 bases. The length of the CDR3 is 17 residues. Germline V gene lookup returns CDR1 KGHSH and CDR2 LQKENI. The V segment lost 3 bases and the J segment 6 bases; nucleotides outside the gene matches: 10. The CDR3 bases are TGTGCCAGCTCACCCCAACTAGCGGGAGGTGTTATGGATACGCAGTATTTT. Translation gives CASSPQLAGGVMDTQYF. Full variable domain (remainder filled in from reference TRBV18 and TRBJ2-3): NAGVMQNPRHLVRRRGQEARLRCSPMKGHSHVYWYRQLPEEGLKFMVYLQKENIIDESGMPKERFSAEFPKEGPSILRIQQVVRGDSAAYFCASSPQLAGGVMDTQYFGPGTRLTVL.